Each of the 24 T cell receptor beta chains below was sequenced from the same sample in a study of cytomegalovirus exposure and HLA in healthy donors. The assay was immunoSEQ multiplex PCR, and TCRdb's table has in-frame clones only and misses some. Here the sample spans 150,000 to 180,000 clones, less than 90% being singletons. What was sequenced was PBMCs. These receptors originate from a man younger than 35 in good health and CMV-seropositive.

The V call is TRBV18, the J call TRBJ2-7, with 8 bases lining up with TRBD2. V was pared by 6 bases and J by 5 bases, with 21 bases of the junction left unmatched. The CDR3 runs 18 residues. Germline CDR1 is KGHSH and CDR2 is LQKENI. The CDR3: CASSPDGPVPGGLHEQYF. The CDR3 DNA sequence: TGTGCCAGCTCCCCTGACGGTCCCGTGCCGGGAGGGCTTCACGAGCAGTACTTC.

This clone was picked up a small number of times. The CDR3 region is CASSPQGSPYEQYF. In nucleotides, the CDR3 is TGTGCCAGCAGCCCCCAGGGTAGTCCCTACGAGCAGTACTTC. This chain uses TRBV5-6 with TRBJ2-7; D is possibly TRBD1 (5 bases). Trimming cost V 4 bases and J 2 bases, with 13 bases left between them. The CDR3 extends over 14 amino acids. CDR1 and CDR2 (germline): SGHDT, YYEEEE.

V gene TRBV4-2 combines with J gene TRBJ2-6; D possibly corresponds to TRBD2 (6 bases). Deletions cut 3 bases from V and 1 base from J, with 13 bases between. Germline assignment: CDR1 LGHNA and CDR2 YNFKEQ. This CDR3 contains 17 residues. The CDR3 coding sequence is TGTGCCAGCAGCCATCTCGGTGCGGGGTCTGGGGCCAACGTCCTGACTTTC. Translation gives CASSHLGAGSGANVLTF.

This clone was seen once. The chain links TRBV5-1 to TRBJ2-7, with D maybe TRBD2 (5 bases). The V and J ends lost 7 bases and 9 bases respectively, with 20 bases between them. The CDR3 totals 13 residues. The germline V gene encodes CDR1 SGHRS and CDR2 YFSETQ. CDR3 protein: CASRGTQTSWQYF. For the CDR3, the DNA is TGCGCCAGCCGGGGTACCCAAACGAGCTGGCAGTACTTC.

The CDR3 sequence is CASSLWGTSGSGANVLTF. CDR3 DNA: TGTGCCAGCAGCTTATGGGGGACTAGCGGCTCTGGGGCCAACGTCCTGACTTTC. V and J are TRBV7-9 and TRBJ2-6, with 11 bases aligning to TRBD2. The germline V gene encodes CDR1 SEHNR and CDR2 FQNEAQ (reference sequence). V shed 2 bases, J shed 0 bases, and the junction held 3 bases outside the gene matches. The length of the CDR3 is 18 residues.

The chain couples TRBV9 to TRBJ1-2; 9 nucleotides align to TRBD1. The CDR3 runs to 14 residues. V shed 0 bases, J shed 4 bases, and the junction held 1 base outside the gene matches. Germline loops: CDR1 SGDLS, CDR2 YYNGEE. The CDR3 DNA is TGTGCCAGCAGCGTAGGACAGGGGGTCTATGGCTACACCTTC. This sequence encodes CASSVGQGVYGYTF.

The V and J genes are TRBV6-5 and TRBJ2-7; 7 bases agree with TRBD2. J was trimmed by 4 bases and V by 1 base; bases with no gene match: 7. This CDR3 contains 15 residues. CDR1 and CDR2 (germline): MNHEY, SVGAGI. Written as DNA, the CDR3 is TGTGCCAGCAGTTACTGGGGCGGGGGTTCTTACGAGCAGTACTTC. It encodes CASSYWGGGSYEQYF.

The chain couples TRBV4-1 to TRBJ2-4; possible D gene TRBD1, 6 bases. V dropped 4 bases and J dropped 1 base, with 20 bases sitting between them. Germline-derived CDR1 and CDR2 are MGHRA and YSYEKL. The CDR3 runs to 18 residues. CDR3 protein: CASSLSGTLLGAKNIQYF. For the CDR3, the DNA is TGCGCCAGCAGCCTGTCAGGGACACTCCTGGGGGCCAAAAACATTCAGTACTTC.

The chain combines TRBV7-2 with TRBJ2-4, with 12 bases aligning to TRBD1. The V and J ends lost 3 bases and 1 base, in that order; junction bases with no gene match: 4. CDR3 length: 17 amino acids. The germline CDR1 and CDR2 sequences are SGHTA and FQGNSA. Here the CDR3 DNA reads TGTGCCAGCAGCTTTGGGACAGGGGGCTGGGCCAAAAACATTCAGTACTTC. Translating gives CASSFGTGGWAKNIQYF.

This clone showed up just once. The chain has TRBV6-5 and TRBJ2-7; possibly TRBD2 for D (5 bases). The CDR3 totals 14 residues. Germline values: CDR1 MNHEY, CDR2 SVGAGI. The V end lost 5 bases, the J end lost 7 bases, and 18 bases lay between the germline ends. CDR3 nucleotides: TGTGCCAGCAGTGCCGGAGAGGGATCTCGGGAGCAGTACTTC. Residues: CASSAGEGSREQYF.

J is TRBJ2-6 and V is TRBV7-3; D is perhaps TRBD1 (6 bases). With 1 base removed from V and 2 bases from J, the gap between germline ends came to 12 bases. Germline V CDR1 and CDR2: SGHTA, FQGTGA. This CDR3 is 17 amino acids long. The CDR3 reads CASSLNPPGAGANVLTF. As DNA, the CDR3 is TGTGCCAGCAGCTTAAATCCCCCAGGGGCTGGGGCCAACGTCCTGACTTTC.

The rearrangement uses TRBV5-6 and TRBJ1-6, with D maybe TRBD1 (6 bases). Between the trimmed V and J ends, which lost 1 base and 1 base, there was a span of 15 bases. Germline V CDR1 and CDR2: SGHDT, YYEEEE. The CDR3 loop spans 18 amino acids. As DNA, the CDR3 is TGTGCCAGCAGCTTGCGGGGGGCGCGTCGTTCCTATAATTCACCCCTCCACTTT. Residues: CASSLRGARRSYNSPLHF.

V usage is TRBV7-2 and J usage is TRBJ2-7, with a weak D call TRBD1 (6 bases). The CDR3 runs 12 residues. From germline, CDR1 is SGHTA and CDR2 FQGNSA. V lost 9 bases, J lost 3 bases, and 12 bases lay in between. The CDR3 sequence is CASGQSGYEQYF. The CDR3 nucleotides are TGTGCCAGTGGACAGTCTGGCTACGAGCAGTACTTC.

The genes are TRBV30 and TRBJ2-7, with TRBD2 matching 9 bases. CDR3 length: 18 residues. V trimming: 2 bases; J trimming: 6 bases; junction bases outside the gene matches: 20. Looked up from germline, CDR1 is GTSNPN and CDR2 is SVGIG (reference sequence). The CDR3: CAWSPLGTLAGVSPEQYF. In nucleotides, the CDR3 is TGTGCCTGGAGTCCACTAGGAACTTTAGCGGGAGTTTCCCCCGAGCAGTACTTC.

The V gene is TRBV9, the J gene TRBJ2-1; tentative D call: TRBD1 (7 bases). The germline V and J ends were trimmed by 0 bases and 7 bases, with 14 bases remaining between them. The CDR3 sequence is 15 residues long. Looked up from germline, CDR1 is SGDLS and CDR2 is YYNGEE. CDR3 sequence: CASSVEQGRLNEQFF. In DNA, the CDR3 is TGTGCCAGCAGCGTAGAACAGGGGAGGCTTAATGAGCAGTTCTTC.

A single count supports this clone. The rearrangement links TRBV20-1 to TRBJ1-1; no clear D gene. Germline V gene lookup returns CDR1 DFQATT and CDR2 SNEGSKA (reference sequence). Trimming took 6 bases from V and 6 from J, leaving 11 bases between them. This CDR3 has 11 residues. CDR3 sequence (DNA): TGCAGTGCCTGGGCAGTGGCTGAAGCTTTCTTT. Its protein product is CSAWAVAEAFF.

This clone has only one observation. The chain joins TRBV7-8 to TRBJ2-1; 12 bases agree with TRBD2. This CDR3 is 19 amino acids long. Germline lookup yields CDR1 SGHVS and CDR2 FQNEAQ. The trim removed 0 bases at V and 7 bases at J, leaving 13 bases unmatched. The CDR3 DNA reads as TGTGCCAGCAGCTTAGCGTCTAGCGGGGGGGCCTCTTTTAGGAATGAGCAGTTCTTC. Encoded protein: CASSLASSGGASFRNEQFF.

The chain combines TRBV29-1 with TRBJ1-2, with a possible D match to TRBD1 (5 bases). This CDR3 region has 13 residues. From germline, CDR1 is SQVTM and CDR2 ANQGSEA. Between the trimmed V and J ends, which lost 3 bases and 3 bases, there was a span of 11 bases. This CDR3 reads CSVEAQVDYGYTF. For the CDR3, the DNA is TGCAGCGTTGAGGCACAGGTCGACTATGGCTACACCTTC.

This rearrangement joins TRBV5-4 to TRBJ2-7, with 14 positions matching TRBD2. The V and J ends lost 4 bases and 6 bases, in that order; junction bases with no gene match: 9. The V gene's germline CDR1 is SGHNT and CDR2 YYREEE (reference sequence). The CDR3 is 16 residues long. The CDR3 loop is CASSRRGGLAGVEQYF. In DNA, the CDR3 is TGTGCCAGCAGCCGCCGAGGGGGACTAGCGGGAGTCGAGCAGTACTTC.

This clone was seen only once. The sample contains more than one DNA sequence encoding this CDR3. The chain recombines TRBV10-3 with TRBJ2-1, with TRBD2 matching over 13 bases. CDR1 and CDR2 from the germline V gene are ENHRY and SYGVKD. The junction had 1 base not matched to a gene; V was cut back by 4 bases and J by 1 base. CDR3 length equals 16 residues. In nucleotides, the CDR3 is TGTGCCATCAGTGGGACTAGCGGGAGTTCCTACAATGAGCAGTTCTTC. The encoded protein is CAISGTSGSSYNEQFF.

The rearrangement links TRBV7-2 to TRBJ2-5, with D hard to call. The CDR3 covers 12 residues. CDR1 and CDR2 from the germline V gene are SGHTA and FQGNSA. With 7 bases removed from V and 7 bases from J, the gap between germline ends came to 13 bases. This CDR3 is CASTAALGTQYF. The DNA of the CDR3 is TGTGCCAGCACCGCGGCGCTCGGGACCCAGTACTTC.

In DNA form, the CDR3 reads TGTGCCAGCAGCCCAGCCCCGGGATCCCACAATGAGCAGTTCTTC. Translated: CASSPAPGSHNEQFF. This rearrangement joins TRBV7-7 to TRBJ2-1, with D maybe TRBD2 (5 bases). CDR1 and CDR2 from the germline V gene are SSHAT and FNYEAQ (reference sequence). The V end was cut by 5 bases, the J end by 5 bases, with 16 bases between. The CDR3 loop spans 15 amino acids.

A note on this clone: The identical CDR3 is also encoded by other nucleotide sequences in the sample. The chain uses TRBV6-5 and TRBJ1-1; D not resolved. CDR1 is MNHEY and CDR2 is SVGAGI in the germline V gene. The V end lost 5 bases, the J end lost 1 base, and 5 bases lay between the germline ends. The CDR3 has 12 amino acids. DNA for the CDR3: TGTGCCAGCAGTCCCGGGAACACTGAAGCTTTCTTT. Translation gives CASSPGNTEAFF.

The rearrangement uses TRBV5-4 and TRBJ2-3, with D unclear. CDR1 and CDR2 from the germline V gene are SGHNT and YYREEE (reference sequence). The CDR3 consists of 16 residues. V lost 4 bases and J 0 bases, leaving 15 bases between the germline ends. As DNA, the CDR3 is TGTGCCAGCAGCCTAGGAGCCTTGACTAGCACAGATACGCAGTATTTT. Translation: CASSLGALTSTDTQYF.